These T cell receptor beta chains were read from a single sample in a study of blood T cell repertoires in COVID-19. The method was immunoSEQ multiplex PCR; TCRdb's version includes in-frame clones alone and lacks a portion of them. The repertoire consists of more than 65,000 clones, with 70% to 85% occurring once and the leading ten covering about 22%. The sequenced material came from peripheral blood. The source of these receptors is a woman between 45 and 65 years old with acute or convalescent COVID-19. Both conserved end residues are part of each CDR3. A D gene is named only where the DNA matches it firmly. Size is stated for part of the rows, as once, few or many counts, or as a class when the clone is expanded.

clone_size	v_call	d_call	j_call	cdr3_aa	cdr3_nt
.	TRBV12-3/TRBV12-4	.	TRBJ1-6	CASTLGRGSPLHF	TGTGCCAGCACCTTAGGGAGGGGGTCACCCCTCCACTTT
.	TRBV9	TRBD1	TRBJ2-5	CASSRDRVQETQYF	TGTGCCAGCAGCCGTGACAGGGTTCAAGAGACCCAGTACTTC
.	TRBV28	TRBD2	TRBJ2-1	CASSLFLGLAGPNEQFF	TGTGCCAGCAGTCTCTTTCTTGGACTAGCGGGACCCAATGAGCAGTTCTTC
.	TRBV9	TRBD1	TRBJ2-7	CASSVGAGGDYEQYF	TGTGCCAGCAGCGTAGGTGCAGGGGGCGACTACGAGCAGTACTTC
.	TRBV6-2/TRBV6-3	.	TRBJ2-1	CASSYDGGSSYNEQFF	TGTGCCAGCAGTTACGATGGGGGGAGCTCCTACAATGAGCAGTTCTTC
.	TRBV6-6	.	TRBJ2-5	CASRRTAQETQYF	TGTGCCAGCAGAAGGACAGCGCAAGAGACCCAGTACTTC
.	TRBV28	TRBD1	TRBJ1-2	CASSFTGGFYGYTF	TGTGCCAGCAGTTTCACAGGGGGCTTCTATGGCTACACCTTC
.	TRBV3-1/TRBV3-2	TRBD2	TRBJ2-7	CASSQVLAGVDEQYF	TGTGCCAGCAGCCAAGTACTAGCGGGAGTAGACGAGCAGTACTTC
.	TRBV6-5	.	TRBJ2-7	CASSYSRGSYEQYF	TGTGCCAGCAGTTACAGCAGGGGCTCCTACGAGCAGTACTTC
.	TRBV7-9	.	TRBJ2-1	CASSLMGTAGTYNEQFF	TGTGCCAGCAGCTTAATGGGCACGGCGGGTACCTACAATGAGCAGTTCTTC
.	TRBV7-9	.	TRBJ2-2	CASSPVLLRDVGELFF	TGTGCCAGCAGCCCAGTCCTCCTCCGGGATGTCGGGGAGCTGTTTTTT
.	TRBV19	.	TRBJ1-5	CASSIAHLLLVSNQPQHF	TGTGCCAGTAGTATAGCACACCTTCTGCTGGTCAGCAATCAGCCCCAGCATTTT
.	TRBV7-9	TRBD1	TRBJ2-7	CASNRQGSYEQYF	TGTGCCAGCAACCGACAGGGTAGCTACGAGCAGTACTTC
.	TRBV28	.	TRBJ2-3	CASGGGGSWADTQYF	TGTGCCAGCGGCGGGGGCGGGAGTTGGGCGGATACGCAGTATTTT
.	TRBV29-1	.	TRBJ2-1	CSVYGVGGVYNEQFF	TGCAGCGTCTACGGGGTTGGAGGAGTCTACAATGAGCAGTTCTTC
.	TRBV18	TRBD1	TRBJ1-2	CASSPGQGAPLNYGYTF	TGTGCCAGCTCCCCCGGACAGGGGGCGCCGCTTAACTATGGCTACACCTTC
.	TRBV11-3	TRBD1	TRBJ2-1	CASSLSRGTGNNEQFF	TGTGCCAGCAGCTTATCTCGGGGGACAGGGAACAATGAGCAGTTCTTC
.	TRBV30	.	TRBJ2-5	CAWSVVRGAGETQYF	TGTGCCTGGAGTGTAGTTCGGGGGGCTGGGGAGACCCAGTACTTC
few	TRBV5-4	.	TRBJ2-2	CASSLSRGPGELFF	TGTGCCAGCAGCTTGAGCCGAGGGCCCGGGGAGCTGTTTTTT
.	TRBV7-2	TRBD1	TRBJ2-1	CASSLAPGQGDVEQFF	TGTGCCAGCAGCTTAGCCCCGGGACAGGGAGATGTAGAGCAGTTCTTC
.	TRBV6-5	.	TRBJ2-3	CASRPFAGATDTQYF	TGTGCCAGCAGGCCGTTTGCGGGGGCCACAGATACGCAGTATTTT
.	TRBV29-1	.	TRBJ1-1	CSAGGQVNTEAFF	TGCAGCGCCGGGGGGCAGGTGAACACTGAAGCTTTCTTT
.	TRBV5-4	TRBD1	TRBJ2-3	CASSRDRGTDTQYF	TGTGCCAGCAGCAGGGACAGGGGAACAGATACGCAGTATTTT
.	TRBV7-2	.	TRBJ2-7	CASSSAYEQYF	TGTGCCAGCAGCTCAGCCTACGAGCAGTACTTC
.	TRBV5-1	.	TRBJ2-5	CASSLVSLSLQETQYF	TGCGCCAGCAGCTTGGTGTCTTTAAGTCTACAAGAGACCCAGTACTTC
.	TRBV7-2	TRBD1	TRBJ1-4	CASSFLGTEVFF	TGTGCCAGCAGCTTTCTTGGGACAGAGGTGTTTTTT
.	TRBV9	TRBD2	TRBJ2-2	CASSYGLAGVLTGELFF	TGTGCCAGCAGCTACGGACTAGCGGGAGTTCTCACCGGGGAGCTGTTTTTT
.	TRBV7-2	.	TRBJ1-5	CASSPTAGGNQPQHF	TGTGCCAGCAGCCCGACGGCGGGGGGCAATCAGCCCCAGCATTTT